This is a list of T cell receptor beta chains from one sample in a study of T cells after yellow fever vaccination. TCRdb re-called the 5' RACE reads through MiXCR, storing one row per CDR3 protein. Of 250,000 to 400,000 distinct CDR3 sequences listed, 3.5% to 4.5% are singletons. The specimen comprised PBMCs, sampled 15 days after the yellow fever booster vaccination. Receptors were obtained from a man between 18 and 29 years old who received the YFV17D yellow fever vaccine. The CDR3 runs from the conserved cysteine through the conserved F or W. Fields, in order: D gene, clone size, V gene, J gene, CDR3 DNA, CDR3 protein. D genes are given only for firm matches. Clone size appears in some rows only: once, few, many, or a class for an expanded clone.

-	few	TRBV7-6	TRBJ1-2	TGTGCCAGCAGCTTAAGGTCCTCTGGAGGCTACACCTTC	CASSLRSSGGYTF
-	few	TRBV4-1	TRBJ2-6	TGCGCCAGTAGCCAAGGTTTCCGCTCTGGGGCCAACGTCCTGACTTTC	CASSQGFRSGANVLTF
TRBD2	many	TRBV29-1	TRBJ2-3	TGCAGCGTTGGAGGTCTAGCGGGGGGTACAGCAGATACGCAGTATTTT	CSVGGLAGGTADTQYF
-	few	TRBV27	TRBJ2-3	TGTGCCAGCAGTTTACTCGGGGCAGGAGGCACAGATACGCAGTATTTT	CASSLLGAGGTDTQYF
-	-	TRBV27	TRBJ2-3	TGTGCCAGCAGTTTAAGGCTCACAGATACGCAGTATTTT	CASSLRLTDTQYF
TRBD1	-	TRBV20-1	TRBJ2-2	TGCAGTGCCAGGGACAGAACCACCGGGGAGCTGTTTTTT	CSARDRTTGELFF
TRBD1	few	TRBV5-1	TRBJ1-4	TGCGCCAGCAGCTTGGTACAGGGGACGGGGCATGAAAAACTGTTTTTT	CASSLVQGTGHEKLFF
TRBD2	few	TRBV9	TRBJ2-3	TGTGCCAGCAGCCCGGGGGGTTCCCTCCCAGATACGCAGTATTTT	CASSPGGSLPDTQYF
TRBD1	few	TRBV4-1	TRBJ2-1	TGCGCCAGCAGCCAAGCCACAGGGGTGGGTGAGCAGTTCTTC	CASSQATGVGEQFF
-	few	TRBV12-3/TRBV12-4	TRBJ1-1	TGTGCCAGCAGTTGGTTGGGGGGGGTCCCCACTGAAGCTTTCTTT	CASSWLGGVPTEAFF